A selection of T cell receptor beta chains follows, all from one sample in a study of blood T cell repertoires in COVID-19. Generated by immunoSEQ multiplex PCR, the TCRdb table keeps only in-frame clones and is missing some. The data hold 250,000 or so clones, with about 88% observed a single time. Sequenced sample: PBMCs or T cells enriched from blood (not recorded which). The receptors come from a woman aged 50 to 65 who had recovered from COVID-19. The CDR3 runs from the conserved cysteine through the conserved F or W. The order of the fields is V gene, clone size, CDR3 length, J gene, D gene, CDR3 DNA, CDR3 protein. The D gene is left open where the match is weak. The size field is filled for only some rows; it gives once, few, many or a size class.

>TRBV28|.|17|TRBJ2-2|TRBD2
TGTGCCAGCAGTCCCGCGGGGCTAGCGGGAGGGAACGGGGAGCTGTTTTTT
CASSPAGLAGGNGELFF
>TRBV5-1|.|16|TRBJ2-2|.
TGCGCCAGCAGCTTGTTTTCGGCGGGGAGCACCGGGGAGCTGTTTTTT
CASSLFSAGSTGELFF
>TRBV27|few|16|TRBJ1-2|TRBD1
TGTGCCAGCAGTCCCCAACCACTTGGGACAGTCTATGGCTACACCTTC
CASSPQPLGTVYGYTF
>TRBV27|once|14|TRBJ2-2|.
TGTGCCACCCGGTGGGGACAAAACACCGGGGAGCTGTTTTTT
CATRWGQNTGELFF
>TRBV6-6|.|15|TRBJ2-2|.
TGTGCCAGTGCCCTGAACCCCGGGGACACCGGGGAGCTGTTTTTT
CASALNPGDTGELFF
>TRBV28|.|19|TRBJ2-7|TRBD1
TGTGCCAGCAGTCCCCCCCAAAAATCTCCGGGACAGAGGAAATACGAGCAGTACTTC
CASSPPQKSPGQRKYEQYF
>TRBV6-5|.|12|TRBJ1-2|.
TGTGCCAGCAGTTCAGGGCCCAGTGGCTACACCTTC
CASSSGPSGYTF
>TRBV4-1|.|18|TRBJ2-3|TRBD2
TGCGCCAGCAGCCTGGGATGGACTAGCGGCCCCAAGGAGGATACGCAGTATTTT
CASSLGWTSGPKEDTQYF
>TRBV6-2/TRBV6-3|.|13|TRBJ2-7|TRBD1
TGTGCCAGCAGCCGAGGGGGCCACTACGAGCAGTACTTC
CASSRGGHYEQYF
>TRBV28|once|12|TRBJ1-5|.
TGTGCCAGCAGTTCGGGTGACAGGCCCCAGCATTTT
CASSSGDRPQHF
>TRBV5-1|once|14|TRBJ2-1|TRBD1
TGCGCCAGCAGCTTGGGGACAGGGAAAAATGAGCAGTTCTTC
CASSLGTGKNEQFF
>TRBV5-1|.|15|TRBJ2-1|TRBD2
TGCGCCAGCAGCCAGACTAGCGGGAGGTTCCATGAGCAGTTCTTC
CASSQTSGRFHEQFF
>TRBV3-1/TRBV3-2|.|15|TRBJ1-2|TRBD1
TGTGCCAGCAGCCAAGATGGGACAGGGGACTATGGCTACACCTTC
CASSQDGTGDYGYTF
>TRBV4-1|few|20|TRBJ2-4|TRBD2
TGCGCCAGCAGCCAAGTGATTAGCGGGAGGGCCGGGTTGCCCAAAAACATTCAGTACTTC
CASSQVISGRAGLPKNIQYF
>TRBV4-3|.|15|TRBJ2-2|.
TGCGCCAGCAGCCAAGGGGCAGCAGATACCGGGGAGCTGTTTTTT
CASSQGAADTGELFF
>TRBV27|few|13|TRBJ1-1|.
TGTGCCAGCAAGGGGATGGAGAACACTGAAGCTTTCTTT
CASKGMENTEAFF
>TRBV12-3/TRBV12-4|once|13|TRBJ1-1|.
TGTGCCAGCAGTTTTTTAGAGAACACTGAAGCTTTCTTT
CASSFLENTEAFF
>TRBV30|.|13|TRBJ2-5|TRBD1
TGTGCCTGGAGTGGGGACAGGGGAGGGACCCAGTACTTC
CAWSGDRGGTQYF
>TRBV4-1|.|15|TRBJ1-2|TRBD1
TGCGCCAGCAGCCAATACCTAACAGGGGGCAGCGACTACACCTTC
CASSQYLTGGSDYTF
>TRBV4-1|.|14|TRBJ1-4|.
TGCGCCAGCAGCCCGCGACAGACTAATGAAAAACTGTTTTTT
CASSPRQTNEKLFF
>TRBV14|.|17|TRBJ1-2|.
TGTGCCAGCAGCCAAGAGAGGGGAGGCGTGGAGGGGTATGGCTACACCTTC
CASSQERGGVEGYGYTF
>TRBV4-1|.|15|TRBJ1-6|TRBD1
TGCGCCAGCAGCCCCTCGGACAGGGCGGCTGTATCCCTCCACTTT
CASSPSDRAAVSLHF
>TRBV28|.|17|TRBJ2-7|TRBD1
TGTGCCAGCAGTCTACGAAGGACCGGGACAGGGATGAACGAGCAGTACTTC
CASSLRRTGTGMNEQYF
>TRBV7-9|few|14|TRBJ1-1|.
TGTGCCAGCAGCTTAACCACAGGGAACACTGAAGCTTTCTTT
CASSLTTGNTEAFF
>TRBV28|.|14|TRBJ2-2|.
TGTGCCAGCAGACTACAGGGAAGGTCCGGGGAGCTGTTTTTT
CASRLQGRSGELFF
>TRBV2|.|13|TRBJ2-1|TRBD2
TGTGCCAGCCGCCAGGGAGGGGAGTATGAGCAGTTCTTC
CASRQGGEYEQFF
>TRBV2|.|16|TRBJ2-1|.
TGTGCCAGCACTCCCCTAGCTTCGGGGGCCTACAATGAGCAGTTCTTC
CASTPLASGAYNEQFF
>TRBV5-1|.|16|TRBJ2-7|TRBD1
TGCGCCAGCAGCGCCGGGACAGGGGTGCCGGGGTACGAGCAGTACTTC
CASSAGTGVPGYEQYF
>TRBV6-4|.|17|TRBJ2-2|TRBD2
TGTGCCAGCAGTCACCCTCTAGCGGGGGAAAGGGGCGGGGAGCTGTTTTTT
CASSHPLAGERGGELFF
>TRBV6-1|.|16|TRBJ2-7|TRBD1
TGTGCCAGCAGTGAAAAGGCGGGACAGGGGGCGCGAGAGCAGTACTTC
CASSEKAGQGAREQYF
>TRBV5-1|.|16|TRBJ1-4|TRBD1
TGCGCCAGCAGCCCGACCGGGACAGGGGTCGGTGAAAAACTGTTTTTT
CASSPTGTGVGEKLFF